This TCR beta chain is from a study of blood T cell repertoires in COVID-19. Background on the study: COVID-19 samples from acute and convalescent phases originated in the United States, Italy and Spain.

Under the authors' procedure: Reference gene primer amplification in the assay estimated nucleated cell counts. Assay used: immunoSEQ multiplex PCR; TCRdb lists only in-frame clones, some missing. The V and J calls and clone size come from that table; D and trimming were worked out from the DNA. The data show 300,000 to 450,000 clones, around 90% seen once. Seattle patients were enrolled during active infection and followed longitudinally. Germline trimming cut 4 bases from V and 5 bases from J; bases unmatched to any gene: 15. This CDR3 has 17 residues. Germline lookup yields CDR1 SGDLS and CDR2 YYNGEE.

This TCR came from a woman between 25 and 40 years old with COVID-19, enrolled during active disease. The sequenced material came from peripheral blood. The V gene is TRBV9, the J gene TRBJ2-1; TRBD2 matches 7 bases. The chain's CDR3 is CASSPWGGRDFNNEQFF. DNA of the CDR3: TGTGCCAGCAGCCCCTGGGGGGGGAGGGACTTCAACAATGAGCAGTTCTTC.